A selection of T cell receptor delta chains follows, all from one sample in a study of γδ T cells in repeated Plasmodium falciparum infection. TCRdb re-called clones from the multiplex PCR reads via CATT. The table lists some 100,000 delta-chain clones, about 1.5% of them singletons. The sequenced sample consisted of gamma-delta T cells from blood. The source is a pool of human donors (malaria-infected and uninfected, not separated). The CDR3 runs from the conserved cysteine through the conserved F or W.

V,J,CDR3
TRDV1,TRDJ1,CALGDPCHLPTPWGILGESLIF
TRDV1,TRDJ2,CALGPSYPVRDHTGGYTLTAQLFF
TRDV1,TRDJ2,CALGDPGYWGIPAQLFF
TRDV1,TRDJ1,CALGELSFLPTLLLGDQDKLIF
TRDV1,TRDJ1,CALGDPFGLRGSWGTYKLIF
TRDV1,TRDJ1,CALGNVMKSAKLHGGFGNTDKLIF
TRDV1,TRDJ1,CALGELSWPSLPDLPYWGTVWNGLIF
TRDV2,TRDJ3,CACDTGMLGGTWDTRQMFF
TRDV1,TRDJ1,CALVIRRGTGGYWSVVKSDKLIF
TRDV1,TRDJ2,CALGEISYPYWVSLTAQLFF
TRAV29/DV5,TRDJ1,CAASEHLSYWGFPRVPYTDKLIF
TRDV1,TRDJ1,CALGEPWGILSYTDKLIF
TRDV1,TRDJ1,CALGDLLNPTLGKGGTDKLIF
TRDV2,TRDJ1,CACDKVGGATGGLRYTDKLIF
TRAV29/DV5,TRDJ1,CAARLPFLLYGGKVYTDKLIF
TRDV1,TRDJ1,CALVGLLGDWIPYPSYTDKLIF
TRDV1,TRDJ3,CALGDHPSCKRGRSSWDTRQMFF
TRDV2,TRDJ1,CACDTVLGGVTVRYTDKLIF
TRDV2,TRDJ1,CACGAGKGKLTF
TRDV1,TRDJ1,CALGELSFLLGGDTDKLIF
TRDV1,TRDJ1,CALGELRPYPDADKLIF
TRDV3,TRDJ1,CAFSKPCWGIRLDTDKLIF
TRDV2,TRDJ3,CACDHWGLSSWDTRQMFF
TRDV1,TRDJ1,CALGELTDWGIFDKLIF
TRDV1,TRDJ1,CALGLTGPALRVTDKLIF
TRDV2,TRDJ1,CACDSAASQHRGYRGELIF
TRDV3,TRDJ1,CALPRSGPWGISNGDKLIF
TRDV2,TRDJ1,CACDKSRWGIRVTDKLIF
TRDV1,TRDJ1,CAILRPWGTDKLIF
TRDV2,TRDJ1,CACDSLRDTWTDKLIF
TRDV1,TRDJ1,CALGELYPYDVRPTPSDKLIF
TRDV2,TRDJ1,CACDTEGSGGYTDKLIF
TRDV2,TRDJ1,CACDHVVTGGMYTDKLIF
TRDV2,TRDJ1,CACDTVSGGNLADPYTDKLIF
TRDV1,TRDJ1,CALGGLGPTTPYWGIRNVEYTDKLIF
TRDV1,TRDJ1,CALGEHTPTRVCWYTDKLIF
TRDV1,TRDJ1,CALGGCLPPPYLYTDKLIF
TRDV2,TRDJ1,CACDTLTPSQWGISPKLIF
TRDV1,TRDJ3,CALGELGYSWDTRQMFF
TRDV1,TRDJ1,CALGELLLGIGDTDKLIF
TRDV3,TRDJ2,CAFLPTGSLTAQLFF
TRDV1,TRDJ1,CALGELAPLPSKLIF
TRDV1,TRDJ1,CALGTSSVLRESSGDKLIF
TRDV1,TRDJ1,CALGERGGSEGWRYTDKLIF
TRDV1,TRDJ1,CALGELESSRSFITDKLIF
TRDV2,TRDJ1,CACDTVWGTNTDKLIF
TRDV1,TRDJ1,CALGVVPPPTDKLIF
TRDV3,TRDJ2,CAFGRGYASMAAQLFF
TRDV1,TRDJ1,CALGAFFLGSHTDKLIF